One T cell receptor beta chain is described in this entry. Sequencing was performed with immunoSEQ multiplex PCR; in TCRdb, only in-frame clones are kept and a portion is missing. The sample records some 160,000 clones, 80% being singletons. This entry is derived from a study of blood T cell repertoires in COVID-19. CDR1 and CDR2 from the germline V gene are SEHNR and FQNEAQ (reference sequence). The CDR3 extends over 13 amino acids. V dropped 10 bases and J dropped 4; count of bases not matched to a gene: 8. This sequence originates from a woman between 55 and 75 years old who had recovered from COVID-19. V usage is TRBV7-9 and J usage is TRBJ1-2; 8 bases match TRBD1. Sequencing was carried out using PBMCs or T cells enriched from blood (not recorded which). The CDR3 region has the DNA TGTGCCACCGACAGGGGACTTAGCTATGGCTACACCTTC. Protein product: CATDRGLSYGYTF.